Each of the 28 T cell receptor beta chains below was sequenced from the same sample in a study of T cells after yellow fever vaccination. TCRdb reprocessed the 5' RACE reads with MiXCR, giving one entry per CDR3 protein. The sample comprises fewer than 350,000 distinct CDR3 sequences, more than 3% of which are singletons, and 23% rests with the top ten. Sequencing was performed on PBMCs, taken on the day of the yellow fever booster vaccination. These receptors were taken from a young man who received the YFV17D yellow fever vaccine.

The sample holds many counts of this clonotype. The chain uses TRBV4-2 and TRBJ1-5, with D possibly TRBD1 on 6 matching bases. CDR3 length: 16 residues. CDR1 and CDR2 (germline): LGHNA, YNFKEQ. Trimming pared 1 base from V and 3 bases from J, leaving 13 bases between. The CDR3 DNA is TGTGCCAGCAGCCAAGGGAGGGGGGGCAACAATCAGCCCCAGCATTTT. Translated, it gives CASSQGRGGNNQPQHF.

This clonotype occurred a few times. The CDR3 sequence: CASSHGTSGGAGQFF. The DNA for the CDR3 is TGTGCCAGCAGCCACGGGACTAGCGGGGGGGCCGGGCAGTTCTTC. The genes are TRBV7-8 and TRBJ2-1, with 16 positions matching TRBD2. The V segment lost 5 bases and the J segment 12 bases; nucleotides outside the gene matches: 7. This CDR3 region has 15 residues. Per the germline V gene, CDR1 is SGHVS and CDR2 is FQNEAQ.

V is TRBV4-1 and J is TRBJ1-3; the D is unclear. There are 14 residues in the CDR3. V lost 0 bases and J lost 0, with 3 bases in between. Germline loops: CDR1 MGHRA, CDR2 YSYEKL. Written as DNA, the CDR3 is TGCGCCAGCAGCCAAGATCTCTCTGGAAACACCATATATTTT. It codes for CASSQDLSGNTIYF.

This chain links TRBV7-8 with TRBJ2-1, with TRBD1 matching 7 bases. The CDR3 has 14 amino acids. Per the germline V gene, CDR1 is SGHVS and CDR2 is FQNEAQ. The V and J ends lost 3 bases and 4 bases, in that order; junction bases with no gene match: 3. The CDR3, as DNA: TGTGCCAGCAGCTTTCACAGGGGTTACAATGAGCAGTTCTTC. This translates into CASSFHRGYNEQFF.

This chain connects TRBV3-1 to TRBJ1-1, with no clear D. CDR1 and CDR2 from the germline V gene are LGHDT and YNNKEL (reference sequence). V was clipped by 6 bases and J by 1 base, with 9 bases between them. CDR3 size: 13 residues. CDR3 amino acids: CASRVTPNTEAFF. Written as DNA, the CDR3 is TGTGCCAGCAGGGTGACACCGAACACTGAAGCTTTCTTT.

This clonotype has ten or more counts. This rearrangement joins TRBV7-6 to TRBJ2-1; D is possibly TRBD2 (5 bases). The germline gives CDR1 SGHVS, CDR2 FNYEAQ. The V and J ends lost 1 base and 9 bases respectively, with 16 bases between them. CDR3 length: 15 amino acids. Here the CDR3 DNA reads TGTGCCAGCAGCTTAGTTTATAATAGCGTAGGTGAGCAGTTCTTC. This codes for CASSLVYNSVGEQFF.

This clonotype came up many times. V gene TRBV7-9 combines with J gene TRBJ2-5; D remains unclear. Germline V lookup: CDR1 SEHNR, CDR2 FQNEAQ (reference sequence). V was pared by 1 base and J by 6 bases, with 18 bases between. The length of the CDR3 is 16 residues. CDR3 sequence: CASSLGRGEHLKTQYF. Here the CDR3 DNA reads TGTGCCAGCAGCTTAGGCCGCGGAGAACACTTGAAGACCCAGTACTTC.

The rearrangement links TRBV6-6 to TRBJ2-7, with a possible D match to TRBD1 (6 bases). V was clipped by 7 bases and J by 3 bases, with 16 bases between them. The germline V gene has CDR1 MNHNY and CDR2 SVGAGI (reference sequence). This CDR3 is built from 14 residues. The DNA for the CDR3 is TGTGCCAGCAATACACACGGCAGGGGCTACGAGCAGTACGTC. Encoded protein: CASNTHGRGYEQYV.

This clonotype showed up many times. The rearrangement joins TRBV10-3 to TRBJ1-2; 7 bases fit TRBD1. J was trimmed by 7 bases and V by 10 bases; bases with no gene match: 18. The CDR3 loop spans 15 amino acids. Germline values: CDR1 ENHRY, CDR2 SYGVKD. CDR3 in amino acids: CATRVHENRGGGYTF. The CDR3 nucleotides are TGTGCCACCCGGGTCCATGAGAACAGGGGCGGTGGCTACACCTTC.

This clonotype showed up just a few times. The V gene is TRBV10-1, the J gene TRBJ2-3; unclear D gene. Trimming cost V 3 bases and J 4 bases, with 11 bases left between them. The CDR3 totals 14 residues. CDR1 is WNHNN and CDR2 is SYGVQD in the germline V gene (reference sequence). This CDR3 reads CASSDNWGADTQYF. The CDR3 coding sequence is TGCGCCAGCAGTGATAACTGGGGTGCAGATACGCAGTATTTT.

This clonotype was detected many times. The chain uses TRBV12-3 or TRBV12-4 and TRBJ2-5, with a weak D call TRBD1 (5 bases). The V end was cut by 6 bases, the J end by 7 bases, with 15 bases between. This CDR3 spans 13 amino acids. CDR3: CASSPGRVMTQYF. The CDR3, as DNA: TGTGCCAGCAGCCCCGGCAGGGTTATGACCCAGTACTTC.

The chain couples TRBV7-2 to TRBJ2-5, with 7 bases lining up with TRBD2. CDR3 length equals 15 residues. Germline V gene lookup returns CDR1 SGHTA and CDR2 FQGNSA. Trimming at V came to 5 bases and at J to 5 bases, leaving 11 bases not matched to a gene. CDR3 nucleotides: TGTGCCAGCAGCCAGCGGGACTCGGGGTGGGAGACCCAGTACTTC. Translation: CASSQRDSGWETQYF. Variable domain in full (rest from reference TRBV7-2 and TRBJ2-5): GAGVSQSPSNKVTEKGKDVELRCDPISGHTALYWYRQSLGQGLEFLIYFQGNSAPDKSGLPSDRFSAERTGGSVSTLTIQRTQQEDSAVYLCASSQRDSGWETQYFGPGTRLLVL.

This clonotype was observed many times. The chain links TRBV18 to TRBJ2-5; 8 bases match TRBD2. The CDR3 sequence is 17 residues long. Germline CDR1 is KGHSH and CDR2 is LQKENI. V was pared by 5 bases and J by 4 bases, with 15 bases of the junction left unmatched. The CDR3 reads CASSSPESGGLGETQYF. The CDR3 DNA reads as TGTGCCAGCTCATCCCCAGAGAGCGGGGGACTGGGAGAGACCCAGTACTTC.

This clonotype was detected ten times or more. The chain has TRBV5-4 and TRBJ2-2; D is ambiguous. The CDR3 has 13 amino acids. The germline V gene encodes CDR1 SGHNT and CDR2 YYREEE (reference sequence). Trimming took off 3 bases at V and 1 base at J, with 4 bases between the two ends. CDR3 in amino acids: CASSWENTGELFF. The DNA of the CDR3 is TGTGCCAGCAGCTGGGAGAACACCGGGGAGCTGTTTTTT.

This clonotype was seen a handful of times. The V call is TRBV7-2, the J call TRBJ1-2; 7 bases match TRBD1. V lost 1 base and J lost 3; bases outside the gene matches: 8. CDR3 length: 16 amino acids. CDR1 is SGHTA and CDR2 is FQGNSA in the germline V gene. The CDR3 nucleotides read TGTGCCAGCAGCTTAGTATGGACCGGGACAGACTATGGCTACACCTTC. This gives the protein CASSLVWTGTDYGYTF. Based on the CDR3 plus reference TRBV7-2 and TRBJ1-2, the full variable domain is GAGVSQSPSNKVTEKGKDVELRCDPISGHTALYWYRQSLGQGLEFLIYFQGNSAPDKSGLPSDRFSAERTGGSVSTLTIQRTQQEDSAVYLCASSLVWTGTDYGYTFGSGTRLTVV.

CDR3 region: CASRPRDVEKLFF. The CDR3 DNA reads TGTGCCAGTCGGCCAAGAGACGTTGAAAAACTGTTTTTT. The chain couples TRBV5-6 to TRBJ1-4, with no clear D. The germline V gene encodes CDR1 SGHDT and CDR2 YYEEEE. The CDR3 is made up of 13 amino acids. The V end was cut by 8 bases, the J end by 7 bases, with 15 bases between.

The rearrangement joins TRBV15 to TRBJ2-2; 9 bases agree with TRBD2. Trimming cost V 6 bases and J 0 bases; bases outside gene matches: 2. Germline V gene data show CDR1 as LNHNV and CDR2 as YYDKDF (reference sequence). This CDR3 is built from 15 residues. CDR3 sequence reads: CATRLAGANTGELFF. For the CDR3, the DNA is TGTGCCACCAGGTTAGCGGGGGCGAACACCGGGGAGCTGTTTTTT.

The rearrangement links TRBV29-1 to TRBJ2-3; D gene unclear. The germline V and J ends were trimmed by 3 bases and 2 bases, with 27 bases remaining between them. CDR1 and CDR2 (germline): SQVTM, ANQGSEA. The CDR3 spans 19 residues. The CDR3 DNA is TGCAGCGTTGAGGTCCGCGAGTTAAGGCGCCAGCAGGTCACAGATACGCAGTATTTT. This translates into CSVEVRELRRQQVTDTQYF.

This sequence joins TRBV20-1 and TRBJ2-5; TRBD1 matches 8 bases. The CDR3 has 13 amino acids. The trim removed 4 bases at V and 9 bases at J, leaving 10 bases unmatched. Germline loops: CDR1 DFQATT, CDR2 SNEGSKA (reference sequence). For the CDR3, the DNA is TGCAGTGCTACGGACAGGGTGGGCGAGCCCCAGTACTTC. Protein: CSATDRVGEPQYF.

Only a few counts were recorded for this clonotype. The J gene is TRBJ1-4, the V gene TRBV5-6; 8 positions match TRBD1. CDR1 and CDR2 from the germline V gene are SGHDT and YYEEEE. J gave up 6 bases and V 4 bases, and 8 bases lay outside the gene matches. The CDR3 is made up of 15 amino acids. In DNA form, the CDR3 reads TGTGCCAGCAGCCCCGGACAGGGACAATATGAAAAACTGTTTTTT. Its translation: CASSPGQGQYEKLFF.

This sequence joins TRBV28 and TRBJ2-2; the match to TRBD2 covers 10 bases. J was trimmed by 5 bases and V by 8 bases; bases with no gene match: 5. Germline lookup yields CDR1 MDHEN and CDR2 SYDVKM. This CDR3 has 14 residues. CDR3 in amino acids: CASGNSGGTGELFF. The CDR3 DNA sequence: TGTGCCAGCGGAAATAGCGGGGGGACCGGGGAGCTGTTTTTT.

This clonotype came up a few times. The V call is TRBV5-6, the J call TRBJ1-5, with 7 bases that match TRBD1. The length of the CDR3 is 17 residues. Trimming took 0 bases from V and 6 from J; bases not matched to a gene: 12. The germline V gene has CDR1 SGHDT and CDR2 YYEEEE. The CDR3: CASSLAKGGLYGQPQHF. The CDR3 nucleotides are TGTGCCAGCAGCTTGGCAAAAGGGGGCCTGTATGGTCAGCCCCAGCATTTT.

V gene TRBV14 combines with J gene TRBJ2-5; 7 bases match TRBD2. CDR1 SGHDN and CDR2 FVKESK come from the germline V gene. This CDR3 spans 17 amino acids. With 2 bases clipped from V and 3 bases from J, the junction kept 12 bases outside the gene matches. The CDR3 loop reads CASSQRIAGGEEETQYF. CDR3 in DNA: TGTGCCAGCAGCCAACGAATAGCGGGTGGAGAAGAAGAGACCCAGTACTTC.

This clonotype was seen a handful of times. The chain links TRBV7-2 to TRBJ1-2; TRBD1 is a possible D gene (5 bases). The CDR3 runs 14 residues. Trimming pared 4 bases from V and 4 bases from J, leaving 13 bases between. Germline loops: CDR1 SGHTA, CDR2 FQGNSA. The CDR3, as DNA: TGTGCCAGCAGCTACCAGACAGCGACCTATGGCTACACCTTC. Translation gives CASSYQTATYGYTF.

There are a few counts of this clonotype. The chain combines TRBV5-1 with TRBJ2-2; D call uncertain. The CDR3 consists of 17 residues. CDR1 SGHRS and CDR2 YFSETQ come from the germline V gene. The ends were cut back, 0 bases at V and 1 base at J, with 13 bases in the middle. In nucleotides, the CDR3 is TGCGCCAGCAGCTTGGTTTCACTATATAGGAACACCGGGGAGCTGTTTTTT. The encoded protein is CASSLVSLYRNTGELFF.

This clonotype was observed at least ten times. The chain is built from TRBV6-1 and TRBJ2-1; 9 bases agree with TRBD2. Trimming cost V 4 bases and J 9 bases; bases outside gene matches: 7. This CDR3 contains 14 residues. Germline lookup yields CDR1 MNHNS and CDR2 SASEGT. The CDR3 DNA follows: TGTGCCAGCAGTGCGGGACTAGCAGAACGTGAGCAGTTCTTC. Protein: CASSAGLAEREQFF.

The CDR3 sequence is CASSLEGLRGPGDGYTF. CDR3 coding DNA: TGTGCCAGCAGCTTGGAGGGCCTCAGGGGCCCCGGGGATGGCTACACCTTC. The chain uses TRBV5-4 and TRBJ1-2; a possible D gene is TRBD1 (6 bases). Germline CDR1 and CDR2: SGHNT and YYREEE (reference sequence). V was cut by 0 bases and J by 6 bases, with 21 bases left in between. This CDR3 has 17 residues.

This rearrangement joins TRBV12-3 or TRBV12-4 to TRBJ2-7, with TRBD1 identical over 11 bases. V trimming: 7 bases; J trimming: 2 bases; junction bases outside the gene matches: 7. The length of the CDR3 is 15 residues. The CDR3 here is CASNPGTGGAYEQYV. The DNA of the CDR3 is TGTGCCAGCAACCCCGGGACAGGGGGAGCCTACGAGCAGTACGTC.